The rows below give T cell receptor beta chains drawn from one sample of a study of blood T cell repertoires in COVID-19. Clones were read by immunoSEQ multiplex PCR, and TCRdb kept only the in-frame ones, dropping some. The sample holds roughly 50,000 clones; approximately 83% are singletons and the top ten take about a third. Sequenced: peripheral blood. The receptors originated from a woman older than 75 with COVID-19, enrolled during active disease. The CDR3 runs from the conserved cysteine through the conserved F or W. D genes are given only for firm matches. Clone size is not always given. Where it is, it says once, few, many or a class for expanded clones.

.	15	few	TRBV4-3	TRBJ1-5	TGCGCCAGCAGCCAAGAACAGGGAGTAAATCAGCCCCAGCATTTT	CASSQEQGVNQPQHF
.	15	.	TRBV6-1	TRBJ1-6	TGTGCCAGCAGTGAAGGAACAGGGTTTAATTCACCCCTCCACTTT	CASSEGTGFNSPLHF
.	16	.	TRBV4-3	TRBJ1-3	TGCGCCAGCAGCCAAGATCGAGGTACTTCTGGAAACACCATATATTTT	CASSQDRGTSGNTIYF
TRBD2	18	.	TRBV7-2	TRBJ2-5	TGTGCCAGCAGCTTAGCGTTTCTCAGCGGGGGTTCCCAAGAGACCCAGTACTTC	CASSLAFLSGGSQETQYF
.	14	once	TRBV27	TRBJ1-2	TGTGCCAGCAGTTTAACAGGACCTAACTATGGCTACACCTTC	CASSLTGPNYGYTF
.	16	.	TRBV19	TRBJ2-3	TGTGCCAGTAGGGAAGCCAGGGGTCTTAGCACAGATACGCAGTATTTT	CASREARGLSTDTQYF
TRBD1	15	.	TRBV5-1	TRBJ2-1	TGCGCCAGCAGCTCGGGACAGGCCACTTACAATGAGCAGTTCTTC	CASSSGQATYNEQFF
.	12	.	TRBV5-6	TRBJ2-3	TGTGCCAGCAGCTCGACTGTCGATACGCAGTATTTT	CASSSTVDTQYF
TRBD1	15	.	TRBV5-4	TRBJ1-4	TGTGCCAGCAGCCTCCAGGGGGCAGGGAATGAAAAACTGTTTTTT	CASSLQGAGNEKLFF
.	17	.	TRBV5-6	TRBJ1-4	TGTGCCAGCAGCTTCTTTGGATCAAAGGGGGCTAATGAAAAACTGTTTTTT	CASSFFGSKGANEKLFF
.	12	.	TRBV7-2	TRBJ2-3	TGTGCCAGCAGCTTGGGGGCGGATACGCAGTATTTT	CASSLGADTQYF
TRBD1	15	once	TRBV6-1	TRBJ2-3	TGTGCCAGCAGTGAAGGGGACAGGGGGACAGATACGCAGTATTTT	CASSEGDRGTDTQYF
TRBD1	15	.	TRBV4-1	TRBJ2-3	TGCGCCAGCAGCCAAGAGAGGGGGCAGGGAGATACGCAGTATTTT	CASSQERGQGDTQYF
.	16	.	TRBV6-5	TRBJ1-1	TGTGCCAGCAGTTACTCGGGGATAGGACAGAACACTGAAGCTTTCTTT	CASSYSGIGQNTEAFF
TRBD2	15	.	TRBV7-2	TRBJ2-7	TGTGCCAGCAGCCAAGCTAGCGGGAGATTGGGAGAGCAGTACTTC	CASSQASGRLGEQYF
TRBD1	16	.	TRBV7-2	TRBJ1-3	TGTGCCAGCAGCCTAGGACAGGGGGCGCAACGAAACACCATATATTTT	CASSLGQGAQRNTIYF
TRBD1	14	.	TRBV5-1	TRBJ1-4	TGCGCCAGCAGCTTGGAGGGGACAGGAGAAAAACTGTTTTTT	CASSLEGTGEKLFF